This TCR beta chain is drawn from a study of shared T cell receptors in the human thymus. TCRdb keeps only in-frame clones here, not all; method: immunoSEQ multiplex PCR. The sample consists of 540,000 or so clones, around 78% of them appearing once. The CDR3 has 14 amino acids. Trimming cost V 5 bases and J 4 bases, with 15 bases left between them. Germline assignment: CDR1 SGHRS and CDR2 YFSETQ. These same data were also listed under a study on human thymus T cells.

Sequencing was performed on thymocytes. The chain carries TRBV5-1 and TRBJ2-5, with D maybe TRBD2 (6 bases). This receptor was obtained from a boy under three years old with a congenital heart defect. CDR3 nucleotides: TGCGCCAGCAGAGGTAGGGACGGGAGAGAGACCCAGTACTTC. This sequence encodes CASRGRDGRETQYF. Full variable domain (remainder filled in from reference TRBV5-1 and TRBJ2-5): KAGVTQTPRYLIKTRGQQVTLSCSPISGHRSVSWYQQTPGQGLQFLFEYFSETQRNKGNFPGRFSGRQFSNSRSEMNVSTLELGDSALYLCASRGRDGRETQYFGPGTRLLVL.